Here is one T cell receptor (beta chain) with its context. Its antigen remains unknown. This CDR3 comprises 15 residues. Germline-derived CDR1 and CDR2 are SGDLS and YYNGEE. Deletions cut 2 bases from V and 4 bases from J, with 13 bases between. This sample is drawn from a study of shared clonotypes between healthy human individuals. General study points: Having only a few donors restricted how much genetic and exposure-history diversity was captured.

Running of the assay took place at deep level. Sequenced by immunoSEQ multiplex PCR; TCRdb stores in-frame clones only, minus some. The sample has over 400,000 clones; around 85% are singletons. The chain carries TRBV9 and TRBJ1-5; a possible D gene is TRBD1 (5 bases). Sequencing was performed on PBMCs. The clonotype originates from a woman in her thirties or forties in good health. Some clones in this sample may be carry-over from other donors' samples. The chain's CDR3 is CASSVTGAANQPQHF. The CDR3, as DNA: TGTGCCAGCAGCGTTACAGGAGCCGCGAATCAGCCCCAGCATTTT. Using reference TRBV9 and TRBJ1-5 for the parts outside the CDR3, the full variable domain is DSGVTQTPKHLITATGQRVTLRCSPRSGDLSVYWYQQSLDQGLQFLIQYYNGEERAKGNILERFSAQQFPDLHSELNLSSLELGDSALYFCASSVTGAANQPQHFGDGTRLSIL.